The following is a T cell receptor beta chain sequence with its context. Its antigen is currently unknown. This record belongs to a study of vaccination effects on CD4 cells after COVID-19. V was trimmed by 1 base and J by 7 bases, leaving 11 bases between them. CDR3 length: 13 amino acids. Germline CDR1 and CDR2: SGHRS and YFSETQ. Ahead of sequencing, the ViraFEST assay grew antigen-specific CD4+ T cells using viral peptide pools. CD4+ T cells were isolated after nine to ten days of culture. Sequencing was performed with immunoSEQ multiplex PCR; in TCRdb, only in-frame clones are kept and a portion is missing. Of about 79,000 clones listed, 74% are singletons.

The chain couples TRBV5-1 to TRBJ2-5, with D perhaps being TRBD1 or TRBD2 (6 bases each). The origin of this receptor is a human donor who received a COVID-19 vaccine. The material sequenced was CD4+ T cells from PBMCs cultured with HCoV-229E spike peptides, taken before COVID-19 vaccination. CDR3 loop: CASSLTGAVTQYF. The CDR3 coding sequence is TGCGCCAGCAGCTTGACGGGGGCCGTGACCCAGTACTTC.